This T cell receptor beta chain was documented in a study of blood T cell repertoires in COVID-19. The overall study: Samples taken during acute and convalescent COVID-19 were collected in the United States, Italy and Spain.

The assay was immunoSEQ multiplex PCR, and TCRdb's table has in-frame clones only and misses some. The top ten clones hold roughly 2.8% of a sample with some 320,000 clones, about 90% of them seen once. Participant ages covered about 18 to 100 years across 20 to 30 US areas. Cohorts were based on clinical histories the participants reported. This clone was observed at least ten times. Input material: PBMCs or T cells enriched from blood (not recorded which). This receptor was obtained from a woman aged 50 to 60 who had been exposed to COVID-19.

CDR3 loop: CALSATYNEQFF. The CDR3 DNA sequence: TGTGCCCTCAGCGCGACCTACAATGAGCAGTTCTTC. The V call is TRBV30, the J call TRBJ2-1; no firm D call. This CDR3 has 12 amino acids. Trimming took 8 bases from V and 2 from J, leaving 10 bases between them. Germline assignment: CDR1 GTSNPN and CDR2 SVGIG (reference sequence).